The rows below give T cell receptor beta chains drawn from one sample of a study of CD8+ T cells in alopecia areata. The data were produced by immunoSEQ multiplex PCR, yet TCRdb's version contains in-frame clones alone and is incomplete. The table includes about 37,000 clones, 45% to 70% detected once. The sequencing sample was made of CD4+ Tregs sorted from blood. These TCRs come from a human donor with alopecia areata. Each CDR3 is given with its conserved first and last residue. The order of the fields is V gene, clone size, J gene, D gene, CDR3 protein, CDR3 DNA. D genes are given only for firm matches. Clone size appears in some rows only: once, few, many, or a class for an expanded clone.

TRBV7-8	-	TRBJ1-2	-	CASSLATQLGGYTF	TGTGCCAGCAGCTTAGCCACTCAGCTCGGTGGCTACACCTTC
TRBV7-2	-	TRBJ1-2	-	CASSLNSYPGGYTF	TGTGCCAGCAGCTTGAACAGCTACCCGGGTGGCTACACCTTC
TRBV7-2	-	TRBJ2-3	TRBD2	CASSLSGLAGPPGDTQYF	TGTGCCAGCAGCTTATCGGGACTAGCGGGTCCCCCCGGAGATACGCAGTATTTT
TRBV9	-	TRBJ2-4	TRBD2	CASSAAGLAGTAKNIQYF	TGTGCCAGCAGCGCGGCGGGGCTAGCGGGCACAGCCAAAAACATTCAGTACTTC
TRBV28	-	TRBJ2-1	-	CASSSDYGQFF	TGTGCCAGCAGTTCTGACTATGGGCAGTTCTTC
TRBV29-1	few	TRBJ2-2	TRBD1	CSGWDRRNTGELFF	TGCAGCGGTTGGGACAGACGTAACACCGGGGAGCTGTTTTTT
TRBV7-2	-	TRBJ2-4	-	CASSLGIGHDAIGNIQYF	TGTGCCAGCAGCTTAGGGATCGGACATGATGCAATCGGAAACATTCAGTACTTC
TRBV15	-	TRBJ2-2	-	CATSRDVMAGELFF	TGTGCCACCAGCAGAGATGTGATGGCCGGGGAGCTGTTTTTT
TRBV7-9	few	TRBJ2-7	TRBD2	CASSLGALAGLPRDEQYF	TGTGCCAGCAGCTTAGGGGCACTAGCGGGTCTCCCACGGGACGAGCAGTACTTC
TRBV7-9	-	TRBJ2-3	-	CASSLGPTDTQYF	TGTGCCAGCAGCCTTGGACCAACAGATACGCAGTATTTT
TRBV29-1	medium-sized	TRBJ1-1	-	CSATHSTEAFF	TGCAGCGCTACACATTCAACTGAAGCTTTCTTT
TRBV28	-	TRBJ2-2	TRBD2	CASSPRGGAGNTGELFF	TGTGCCAGCAGCCCTCGGGGGGGAGCAGGGAACACCGGGGAGCTGTTTTTT
TRBV4-1	-	TRBJ1-1	TRBD1	CASSHPDRVNTEAFF	TGCGCCAGCAGCCACCCGGACAGGGTTAACACTGAAGCTTTCTTT
TRBV7-2	-	TRBJ1-6	-	CASGPQGGTPPLHF	TGTGCCAGCGGTCCACAGGGCGGTACGCCACCCCTCCACTTT
TRBV29-1	-	TRBJ1-2	-	CSVAGNYGYTF	TGCAGCGTTGCCGGAAACTATGGCTACACCTTC
TRBV6-1	once	TRBJ1-1	-	CASSVGTVKGAFF	TGTGCCAGCAGCGTAGGGACGGTCAAGGGAGCTTTCTTT